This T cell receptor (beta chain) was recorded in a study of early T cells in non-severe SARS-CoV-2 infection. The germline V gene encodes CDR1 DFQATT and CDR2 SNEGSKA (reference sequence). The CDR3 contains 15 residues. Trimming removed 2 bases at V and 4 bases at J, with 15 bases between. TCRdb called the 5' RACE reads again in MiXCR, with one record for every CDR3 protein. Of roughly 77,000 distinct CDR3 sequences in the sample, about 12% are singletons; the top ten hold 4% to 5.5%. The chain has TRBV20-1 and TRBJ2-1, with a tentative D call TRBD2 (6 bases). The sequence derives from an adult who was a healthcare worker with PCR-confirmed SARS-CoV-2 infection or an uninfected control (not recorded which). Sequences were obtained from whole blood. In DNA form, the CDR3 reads TGCAGTGCTAGACCCCGAGTAGCGGCTTACAATGAGCAGTTCTTC. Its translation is CSARPRVAAYNEQFF.